What follows are 18 T cell receptor beta chains derived from one specimen sequenced in a study of blood T cell repertoires in COVID-19. Clones were read by immunoSEQ multiplex PCR, and TCRdb kept only the in-frame ones, dropping some. This sample has about 180,000 clones, with about four fifths found just once. Sequenced material: peripheral blood. Every receptor here comes from a human donor in a cohort sampled during active COVID-19.

The chain joins TRBV19 to TRBJ1-6; TRBD1 is a possible D gene (6 bases). From germline, CDR1 is LNHDA and CDR2 SQIVND (reference sequence). Trimming shortened V by 3 bases and J by 8 bases, and 14 bases separated the two germline ends. The CDR3 is 15 residues long. The DNA of the CDR3 is TGTGCCAGTAGTATTTCCCGAGGGGGGGATTCACCCCTCCACTTT. Amino acids: CASSISRGGDSPLHF.

This clone was counted a single time. The rearrangement joins TRBV2 to TRBJ2-7; 8 bases fit TRBD1. Germline CDR1 is SNHLY and CDR2 is FYNNEI. The V and J ends lost 4 bases and 0 bases, in that order; junction bases with no gene match: 5. The CDR3 has 15 amino acids. DNA for the CDR3: TGTGCCAGCAGTGGTTGGCAGGGGGCCTCCTACGAGCAGTACTTC. Amino acid sequence: CASSGWQGASYEQYF. The variable domain in full, completed from reference TRBV2 and TRBJ2-7, reads EPEVTQTPSHQVTQMGQEVILRCVPISNHLYFYWYRQILGQKVEFLVSFYNNEISEKSEIFDDQFSVERPDGSNFTLKIRSTKLEDSAMYFCASSGWQGASYEQYFGPGTRLTVT.

The chain has TRBV28 and TRBJ1-6, with 8 bases matching TRBD1. The CDR3 spans 18 residues. Germline V gene lookup returns CDR1 MDHEN and CDR2 SYDVKM. With 3 bases clipped from V and 0 bases from J, the junction kept 7 bases outside the gene matches. As DNA, the CDR3 is TGTGCCAGCAGTTTCGCGACAGGGGCACACTCCTATAATTCACCCCTCCACTTT. It translates to CASSFATGAHSYNSPLHF.

This chain connects TRBV7-2 to TRBJ2-5; D remains unclear. Germline V lookup: CDR1 SGHTA, CDR2 FQGNSA. This CDR3 is 13 amino acids long. V was cut by 1 base and J by 6 bases, with 9 bases left in between. The CDR3, as DNA: TGTGCCAGCAGCTTAGGCACTACTAAGACCCAGTACTTC. Protein: CASSLGTTKTQYF.

The rearrangement links TRBV3-1 (or the pseudogene TRBV3-2) to TRBJ1-4; D not resolved. Looked up from germline, CDR1 is LGHDT and CDR2 is YNNKEL (reference sequence). The CDR3 length is 14 residues. Between the trimmed V and J ends, which lost 1 base and 7 bases, there was a span of 10 bases. The CDR3 sequence is CASSQGTVGEKLFF. The CDR3, as DNA: TGTGCCAGCAGCCAAGGGACTGTTGGTGAAAAACTGTTTTTT.

The rearrangement uses TRBV5-1 and TRBJ2-3; 7 positions agree with TRBD2. The CDR3 sequence is 15 residues long. Germline V gene sequence: CDR1 SGHRS, CDR2 YFSETQ. Trimming took 3 bases from V and 2 from J; bases not matched to a gene: 6. This CDR3 is CASSSQTSNTDTQYF. DNA of the CDR3: TGCGCCAGCAGCTCCCAGACTAGCAACACAGATACGCAGTATTTT. The whole variable domain, filled in from reference TRBV5-1 and TRBJ2-3, reads KAGVTQTPRYLIKTRGQQVTLSCSPISGHRSVSWYQQTPGQGLQFLFEYFSETQRNKGNFPGRFSGRQFSNSRSEMNVSTLELGDSALYLCASSSQTSNTDTQYFGPGTRLTVL.

V usage is TRBV9 and J usage is TRBJ2-5, with 7 bases that match TRBD1. This CDR3 comprises 14 residues. The V and J ends lost 4 bases and 0 bases, in that order; junction bases with no gene match: 3. The germline gives CDR1 SGDLS, CDR2 YYNGEE. CDR3: CASSTGQDQETQYF. CDR3 DNA sequence: TGTGCCAGCAGCACAGGACAGGACCAAGAGACCCAGTACTTC.

This rearrangement joins TRBV3-1 (or the pseudogene TRBV3-2) to TRBJ2-3; 8 nucleotides line up with TRBD2. Germline assignment: CDR1 LGHDT and CDR2 YNNKEL (reference sequence). After removal of 4 bases from V and 5 bases from J, the junction contained 2 bases not matched to a gene. This CDR3 has 13 amino acids. The CDR3 spells CASSRSGGDTQYF. For the CDR3, the DNA is TGTGCCAGCAGCCGGAGCGGGGGAGATACGCAGTATTTT.

This clone was seen just once. The gene calls are TRBV19 and TRBJ2-1; 11 bases match TRBD1. CDR3 length equals 20 residues. Trimming removed 3 bases from V and 1 base from J; junction bases left unmatched: 14. From germline, CDR1 is LNHDA and CDR2 SQIVND (reference sequence). CDR3 sequence reads: CASSIKGQGESSESYNEQFF. Here the CDR3 DNA reads TGTGCCAGTAGTATTAAGGGACAGGGGGAATCCTCCGAATCCTACAATGAGCAGTTCTTC.

The CDR3 reads CASKTGGSEQYF. The CDR3 bases are TGTGCCAGCAAAACGGGGGGTAGCGAGCAGTACTTC. The rearrangement joins TRBV6-6 to TRBJ2-7, with TRBD2 matching over 7 bases. This CDR3 contains 12 residues. Germline values: CDR1 MNHNY, CDR2 SVGAGI (reference sequence). V shed 7 bases, J shed 6 bases, and the junction held 6 bases outside the gene matches.

The chain is built from TRBV10-1 and TRBJ1-1; D gene unclear. V lost 0 bases to trimming and J lost 4 bases, with 9 bases between them. The CDR3 has 14 residues. Germline lookup yields CDR1 WNHNN and CDR2 SYGVQD (reference sequence). The CDR3 DNA is TGCGCCAGCAGTGAGTCCGGGTACGGCACTGAAGCTTTCTTT. Amino acids: CASSESGYGTEAFF.

CDR3 residues: CAISDQGEGQWSAHGYTF. The CDR3 nucleotides read TGTGCCATCAGTGATCAGGGAGAGGGACAGTGGTCAGCCCATGGCTACACCTTC. The chain links TRBV10-3 to TRBJ1-2; 7 bases map to TRBD1. Per germline, CDR1 ENHRY and CDR2 SYGVKD. Trimming removed 3 bases from V and 6 bases from J; junction bases left unmatched: 19. This CDR3 has 18 amino acids.

This clone was detected a few times. The chain has TRBV14 and TRBJ1-1; TRBD1 agrees at 7 bases. V lost 2 bases and J lost 4; bases outside the gene matches: 4. Germline V gene data show CDR1 as SGHDN and CDR2 as FVKESK. The length of the CDR3 is 14 residues. CDR3 in DNA: TGTGCCAGCAGCCAAAGCCAGGGGGGCACTGAAGCTTTCTTT. This codes for CASSQSQGGTEAFF.

The chain joins TRBV19 to TRBJ1-2, with 8 bases matching TRBD1. CDR1 LNHDA and CDR2 SQIVND come from the germline V gene (reference sequence). CDR3 size: 17 residues. V was clipped by 8 bases and J by 2 bases; unmatched bases: 16. DNA for the CDR3: TGTGCCAGTCAAACCAGCCCATGGCAGGGGGCGAACTATGGCTACACCTTC. Protein sequence: CASQTSPWQGANYGYTF. The whole variable domain, filled in from reference TRBV19 and TRBJ1-2, reads DGGITQSPKYLFRKEGQNVTLSCEQNLNHDAMYWYRQDPGQGLRLIYYSQIVNDFQKGDIAEGYSVSREKKESFPLTVTSAQKNPTAFYLCASQTSPWQGANYGYTFGSGTRLTVV.

The chain recombines TRBV12-3 or TRBV12-4 with TRBJ1-1, with TRBD1 as a possible D gene (5 bases). V was pared by 1 base and J by 6 bases, with 6 bases between. This CDR3 is built from 12 residues. CDR3 bases: TGTGCCAGCAGTTTAGGGGGCGCTGAAGCTTTCTTT. This gives the protein CASSLGGAEAFF.

The gene calls are TRBV9 and TRBJ1-1; tentatively, D is TRBD1 (6 bases). The germline V gene has CDR1 SGDLS and CDR2 YYNGEE. CDR3 length equals 15 residues. Trimming removed 1 base at V and 2 bases at J, with 12 bases between. The CDR3 DNA reads TGTGCCAGCAGCGTATTTACAGGGACCAACACTGAAGCTTTCTTT. Translated: CASSVFTGTNTEAFF.

The rearrangement joins TRBV18 to TRBJ2-7, with 12 bases fitting TRBD1. V lost 6 bases to trimming and J lost 4 bases; unmatched junction nucleotides: 7. This CDR3 has 15 amino acids. Germline CDR1 KGHSH, CDR2 LQKENI. The CDR3, as DNA: TGTGCCAGCTCCCTTCCGGGACAGGGGGCATACGAGCAGTACTTC. Translation gives CASSLPGQGAYEQYF.

The chain recombines TRBV6-2 or TRBV6-3 with TRBJ1-1; the D is unclear. CDR1 and CDR2 from the germline V gene are MNHEY and SVGEGT. The V end was cut by 2 bases, the J end by 10 bases, with 8 bases between. The CDR3 is 11 residues long. The CDR3 DNA reads TGTGCCAGCAGTTACAAGGCAGGAGCTTTCTTT. It specifies CASSYKAGAFF.